What follows are 5 T cell receptor beta chains derived from one specimen sequenced in a study of blood T cell repertoires in COVID-19. The method was immunoSEQ multiplex PCR; TCRdb's version includes in-frame clones alone and lacks a portion of them. The sample holds more than 90,000 clones, 60% to 85% seen once. The sequencing sample was made of peripheral blood. The receptors come from a man aged 65 to 85 with acute or convalescent COVID-19.

This chain uses TRBV5-1 with TRBJ2-3; D is perhaps TRBD1 (6 bases). The CDR3 sequence is 14 residues long. Germline loops: CDR1 SGHRS, CDR2 YFSETQ. Trimming shortened V by 0 bases and J by 2 bases, and 7 bases separated the two germline ends. CDR3 region: CASSLGDNTDTQYF. CDR3 nucleotides: TGCGCCAGCAGCTTGGGGGACAACACAGATACGCAGTATTTT.

In DNA form, the CDR3 reads TGTGCCAGCAGCCGGTGGGAGGGGGGAACCCTTCAGCCCCAGCATTTT. This encodes CASSRWEGGTLQPQHF. The gene calls are TRBV5-6 and TRBJ1-5; weak D call: TRBD1 (6 bases). The V gene lost 4 bases and the J gene lost 6 bases, with 20 bases spanning the gap. Germline CDR1 reads SGHDT; CDR2 reads YYEEEE. The CDR3 totals 16 residues. The full variable domain, rest sourced from reference TRBV5-6 and TRBJ1-5, is DAGVTQSPTHLIKTRGQQVTLRCSPKSGHDTVSWYQQALGQGPQFIFQYYEEEERQRGNFPDRFSGHQFPNYSSELNVNALLLGDSALYLCASSRWEGGTLQPQHFGDGTRLSIL.

The genes are TRBV2 and TRBJ1-2, with a tentative D call TRBD1 (5 bases). V gave up 4 bases and J gave up 6 bases, with 15 bases separating them. The CDR3 loop spans 14 amino acids. Germline-derived CDR1 and CDR2 are SNHLY and FYNNEI. This chain's CDR3 is CASSADVRVHGYTF. The CDR3 region has the DNA TGTGCCAGCAGTGCAGACGTCAGGGTTCATGGCTACACCTTC.

The chain combines TRBV9 with TRBJ2-3; TRBD1 agrees at 7 bases. The V gene's germline CDR1 is SGDLS and CDR2 YYNGEE. The CDR3 length is 13 residues. Trimming took 4 bases from V and 3 from J; bases not matched to a gene: 2. CDR3 region: CASSSQGTDTQYF. CDR3 in DNA: TGTGCCAGCAGCTCACAGGGGACAGATACGCAGTATTTT.

V is TRBV28 and J is TRBJ2-1; a weak D match, TRBD1 (6 bases). V was trimmed by 7 bases and J by 6 bases, leaving 13 bases between them. Germline loops: CDR1 MDHEN, CDR2 SYDVKM. The CDR3 covers 13 residues. The CDR3 DNA reads TGTGCCAGCAAACAGGGCAGCTTCAATGAGCAGTTCTTC. Protein: CASKQGSFNEQFF.